The clone carrying this T cell receptor beta chain has a count of ten or more. Its antigen remains unknown. These data come from a study of identical twins. TCRdb itself ran the 5' RACE reads through MiXCR, one entry per CDR3 protein. This sample has around 530,000 distinct CDR3 sequences; about 15% occur once, and the top ten carry more than 0.4%. Study conclusions and caveats: The degree of excess twin sharing was weaker in beta out-of-frame sequences.

The same specimen was also included in a second study, on yellow fever vaccine responses in identical twins. In that study: The authors reported partly convergent, partly personalized vaccine responses in identical twins.

The sample taken for sequencing was CD4+ T cells sorted from blood. This sequence originates from a young woman in good health.

The CDR3 DNA reads TGCGCCAGCAGCTTGGACGGAAGCTCTGGAAACACCATATATTTT. Protein sequence: CASSLDGSSGNTIYF. V usage is TRBV5-1 and J usage is TRBJ1-3; no firm D call. Germline-derived CDR1 and CDR2 are SGHRS and YFSETQ. The CDR3 runs 15 residues. Trimming cost V 0 bases and J 0 bases, with 7 bases left between them.